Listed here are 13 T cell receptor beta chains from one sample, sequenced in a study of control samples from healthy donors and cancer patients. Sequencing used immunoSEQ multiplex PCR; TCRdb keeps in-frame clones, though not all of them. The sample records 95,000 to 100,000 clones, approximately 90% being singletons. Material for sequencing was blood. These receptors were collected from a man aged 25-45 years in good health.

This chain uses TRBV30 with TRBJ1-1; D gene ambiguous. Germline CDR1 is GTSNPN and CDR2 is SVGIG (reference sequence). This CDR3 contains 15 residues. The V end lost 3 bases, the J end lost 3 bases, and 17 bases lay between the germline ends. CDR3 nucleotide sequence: TGTGCCTGGAGGGTCCCCCCTTCGTGGGACACTGAAGCTTTCTTT. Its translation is CAWRVPPSWDTEAFF.

The CDR3 DNA reads as TGTGCCAGCAGGCCTTCGGGGAAGCCTAATGAAAAACTGTTTTTT. Translation gives CASRPSGKPNEKLFF. V and J are TRBV14 and TRBJ1-4; D gene uncertain. Germline-derived CDR1 and CDR2 are SGHDN and FVKESK. Trimming took off 6 bases at V and 3 bases at J, with 14 bases between the two ends. The CDR3 length is 15 residues.

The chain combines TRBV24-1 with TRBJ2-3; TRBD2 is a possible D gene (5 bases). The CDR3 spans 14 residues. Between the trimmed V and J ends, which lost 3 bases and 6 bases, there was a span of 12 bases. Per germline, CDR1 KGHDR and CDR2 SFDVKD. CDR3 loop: CATSDAGLADTQYF. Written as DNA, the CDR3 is TGTGCCACCAGTGATGCCGGACTCGCGGATACGCAGTATTTT.

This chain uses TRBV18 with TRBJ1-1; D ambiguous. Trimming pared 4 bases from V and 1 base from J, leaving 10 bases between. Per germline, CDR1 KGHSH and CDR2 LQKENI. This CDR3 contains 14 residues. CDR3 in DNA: TGTGCCAGCTCACTTTCCGGGAAGAACACTGAAGCTTTCTTT. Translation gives CASSLSGKNTEAFF.

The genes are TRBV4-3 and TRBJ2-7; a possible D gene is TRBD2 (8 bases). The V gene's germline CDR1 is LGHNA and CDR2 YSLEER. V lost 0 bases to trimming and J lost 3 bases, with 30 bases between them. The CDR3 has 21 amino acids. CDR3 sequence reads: CASSQERSYRGQSGGYYEQYF. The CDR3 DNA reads TGCGCCAGCAGCCAAGAAAGGAGTTACAGGGGACAGAGCGGGGGATACTACGAGCAGTACTTC.

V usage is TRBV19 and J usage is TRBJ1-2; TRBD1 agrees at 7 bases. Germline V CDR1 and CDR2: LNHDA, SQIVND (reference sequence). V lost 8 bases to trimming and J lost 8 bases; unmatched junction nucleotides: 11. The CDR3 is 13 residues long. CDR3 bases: TGTGCCAGTGGGGACAGTTGGACCTACGGCTACACCTTC. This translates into CASGDSWTYGYTF.

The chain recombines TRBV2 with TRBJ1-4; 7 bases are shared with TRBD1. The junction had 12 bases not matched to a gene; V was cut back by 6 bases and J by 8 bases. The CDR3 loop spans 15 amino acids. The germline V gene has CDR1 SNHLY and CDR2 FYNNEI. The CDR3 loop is CASSAGTVRVEKLFF. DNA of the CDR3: TGTGCCAGCAGCGCCGGGACAGTCAGAGTGGAAAAACTGTTTTTT.

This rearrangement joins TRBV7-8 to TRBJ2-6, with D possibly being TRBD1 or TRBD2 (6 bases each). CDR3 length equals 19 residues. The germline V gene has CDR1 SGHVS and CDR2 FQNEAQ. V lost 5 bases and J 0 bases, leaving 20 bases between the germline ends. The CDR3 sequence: CASSAGWGQTRSGANVLTF. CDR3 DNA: TGTGCCAGCAGCGCGGGGTGGGGGCAAACCCGCTCTGGGGCCAACGTCCTGACTTTC.

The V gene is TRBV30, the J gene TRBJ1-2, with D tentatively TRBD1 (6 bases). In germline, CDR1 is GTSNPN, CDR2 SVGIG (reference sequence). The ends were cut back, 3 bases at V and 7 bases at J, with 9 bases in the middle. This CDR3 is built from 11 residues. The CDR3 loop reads CAWRGAGGYTF. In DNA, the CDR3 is TGTGCCTGGAGGGGGGCTGGTGGCTACACCTTC. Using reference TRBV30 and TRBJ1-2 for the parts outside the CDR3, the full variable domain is SQTIHQWPATLVQPVGSPLSLECTVEGTSNPNLYWYRQAAGRGLQLLFYSVGIGQISSEVPQNLSASRPQDRQFILSSKKLLLSDSGFYLCAWRGAGGYTFGSGTRLTVV.

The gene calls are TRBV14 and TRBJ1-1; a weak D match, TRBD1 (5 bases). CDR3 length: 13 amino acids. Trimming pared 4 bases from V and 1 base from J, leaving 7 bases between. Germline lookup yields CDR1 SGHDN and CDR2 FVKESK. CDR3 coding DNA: TGTGCCAGCAGCCGCACAGGGAACACTGAAGCTTTCTTT. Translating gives CASSRTGNTEAFF.

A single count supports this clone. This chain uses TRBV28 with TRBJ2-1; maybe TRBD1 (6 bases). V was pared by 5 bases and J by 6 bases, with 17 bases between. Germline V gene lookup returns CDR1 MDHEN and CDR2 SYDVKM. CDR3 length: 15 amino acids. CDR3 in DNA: TGTGCCAGCAGTCCCCGGGCCAGGGGCTTCAATGAGCAGTTCTTC. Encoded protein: CASSPRARGFNEQFF.

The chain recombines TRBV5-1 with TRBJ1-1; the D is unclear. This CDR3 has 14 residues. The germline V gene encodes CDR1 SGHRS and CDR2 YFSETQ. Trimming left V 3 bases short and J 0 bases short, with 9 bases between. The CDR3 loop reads CASSSGRMNTEAFF. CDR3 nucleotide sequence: TGCGCCAGCAGCTCCGGGAGAATGAACACTGAAGCTTTCTTT.

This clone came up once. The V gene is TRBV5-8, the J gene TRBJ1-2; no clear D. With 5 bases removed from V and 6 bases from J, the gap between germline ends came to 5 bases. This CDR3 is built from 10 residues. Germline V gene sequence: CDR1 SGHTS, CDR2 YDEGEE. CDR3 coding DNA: TGTGCCAGCAGGAGGAATGGCTACACCTTC. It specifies CASRRNGYTF.